Each of the 21 T cell receptor beta chains below was sequenced from the same sample in a study of blood T cell repertoires in COVID-19. Data came from immunoSEQ multiplex PCR; TCRdb stores just in-frame clones and leaves some out. This table has about 160,000 clones, approximately 92% appearing once. Sequenced sample: peripheral blood. These TCRs come from a man younger than 30 with COVID-19, enrolled during active disease.

The V gene is TRBV15, the J gene TRBJ2-5; TRBD2 agrees at 8 bases. CDR1 is LNHNV, CDR2 YYDKDF, per germline (reference sequence). The V and J ends lost 6 bases and 5 bases, in that order; junction bases with no gene match: 11. This CDR3 spans 15 amino acids. The chain's CDR3 is CATRVFSTSEETQYF. The DNA of the CDR3 is TGTGCCACCAGAGTATTCTCGACTAGCGAGGAGACCCAGTACTTC.

This clone was recorded only once. The J gene is TRBJ1-1, the V gene TRBV7-6; TRBD1 might be the D (5 bases). The CDR3 contains 14 residues. V gave up 5 bases and J gave up 1 base, with 11 bases separating them. The V gene's germline CDR1 is SGHVS and CDR2 FNYEAQ. The CDR3 region has the DNA TGTGCCAGCAGCCCGGGGGGAAAGAACACTGAAGCTTTCTTT. Translating it yields CASSPGGKNTEAFF.

The rearrangement joins TRBV6-2 or TRBV6-3 to TRBJ1-6; TRBD1 matches at 8 bases. Trimming took 6 bases from V and 2 from J; bases not matched to a gene: 6. CDR1 is MNHEY and CDR2 is SVGEGT in the germline V gene. This CDR3 region has 16 residues. The CDR3 loop reads CASSRRTGTYNSPLHF. The CDR3 DNA reads as TGTGCCAGCAGCCGGCGGACAGGGACCTATAATTCACCCCTCCACTTT.

This rearrangement joins TRBV7-8 to TRBJ2-7, with D uncertain. This CDR3 contains 12 residues. CDR1 and CDR2 (germline): SGHVS, FQNEAQ. Between the trimmed V and J ends, which lost 2 bases and 3 bases, there was a span of 5 bases. CDR3: CASSLQNYEQYF. The CDR3 DNA is TGTGCCAGCAGCTTACAGAACTACGAGCAGTACTTC.

This CDR3 reads CASSPPGTDTQYF. The CDR3 DNA reads as TGTGCCAGCAGCCCCCCAGGCACAGATACGCAGTATTTT. The rearrangement joins TRBV3-1 (or the pseudogene TRBV3-2) to TRBJ2-3; no clear D. V lost 4 bases and J 1 base, leaving 6 bases between the germline ends. Germline assignment: CDR1 LGHDT and CDR2 YNNKEL (reference sequence). This CDR3 has 13 residues.

J is TRBJ1-5 and V is TRBV27; possibly TRBD1 for D (6 bases). From germline, CDR1 is MNHEY and CDR2 SMNVEV (reference sequence). Trimming removed 3 bases from V and 5 bases from J, with 11 bases in between. The CDR3 extends over 14 amino acids. CDR3 bases: TGTGCCAGCAGTTTCGGACAGTCAGATCAGCCCCAGCATTTT. Amino acid sequence: CASSFGQSDQPQHF.

The chain couples TRBV3-1 (or the pseudogene TRBV3-2) to TRBJ2-7; 10 bases align to TRBD1. This CDR3 has 17 residues. Germline CDR1 reads LGHDT; CDR2 reads YNNKEL (reference sequence). Losses at the gene ends were 2 bases for V and 4 bases for J; bases not matched to a gene: 11. The DNA for the CDR3 is TGTGCCAGCAGCCAATGGCGAGCGGGACAGGGGTTGTACGAGCAGTACTTC. The encoded protein is CASSQWRAGQGLYEQYF.

The chain is built from TRBV7-9 and TRBJ2-7, with 13 bases aligning to TRBD2. The length of the CDR3 is 15 residues. In germline, CDR1 is SEHNR, CDR2 FQNEAQ (reference sequence). The V and J ends lost 4 bases and 3 bases, in that order; junction bases with no gene match: 3. For the CDR3, the DNA is TGTGCCAGCAGCTGGGGGACTAGCGGGAACTACGAGCAGTACTTC. This translates into CASSWGTSGNYEQYF.

This clone was seen a few times. This chain links TRBV28 with TRBJ2-1; D unclear. The V end lost 6 bases, the J end lost 1 base, and 19 bases lay between the germline ends. Germline CDR1 and CDR2: MDHEN and SYDVKM. This CDR3 spans 17 amino acids. The CDR3 loop reads CASRPQTAALSYNEQFF. The CDR3 DNA reads as TGTGCCAGCAGACCCCAGACTGCTGCCCTGTCCTACAATGAGCAGTTCTTC.

The CDR3: CASSRGMYPNEQYF. CDR3 nucleotide sequence: TGTGCCAGCAGCAGGGGCATGTACCCCAACGAGCAGTACTTC. J is TRBJ2-7 and V is TRBV13; TRBD1 is a possible D gene (5 bases). V lost 5 bases and J lost 5, with 16 bases in between. This CDR3 is 14 amino acids long. The V gene's germline CDR1 is PRHDT and CDR2 FYEKMQ (reference sequence).

The chain recombines TRBV10-2 with TRBJ2-5; D not resolved. Germline assignment: CDR1 WSHSY and CDR2 SAAADI. Between the trimmed V and J ends, which lost 3 bases and 5 bases, there was a span of 4 bases. This CDR3 is built from 11 residues. The CDR3 sequence is CASSEEETQYF. The CDR3 nucleotides are TGCGCCAGCAGTGAAGAGGAGACCCAGTACTTC.

The V and J genes are TRBV5-6 and TRBJ1-1, with D possibly TRBD1 on 6 matching bases. V dropped 10 bases and J dropped 0 bases, with 16 bases sitting between them. CDR1 is SGHDT, CDR2 YYEEEE, per germline. The CDR3 length is 14 residues. CDR3: CASMRGAMNTEAFF. The CDR3 DNA is TGTGCCTCCATGCGGGGGGCGATGAACACTGAAGCTTTCTTT.

The table lists this clone with a few counts. V gene TRBV11-2 combines with J gene TRBJ1-1, with TRBD1 matching over 7 bases. Germline assignment: CDR1 SGHAT and CDR2 FQNNGV. The V segment lost 7 bases and the J segment 4 bases; nucleotides outside the gene matches: 9. The CDR3 runs to 14 residues. Here the CDR3 DNA reads TGTGCCAGCACCTACAGGGGCTGGGGCACTGAAGCTTTCTTT. As protein: CASTYRGWGTEAFF.

The chain joins TRBV7-9 to TRBJ1-2; maybe TRBD1 (5 bases). The V end lost 5 bases, the J end lost 3 bases, and 13 bases lay between the germline ends. The V gene's germline CDR1 is SEHNR and CDR2 FQNEAQ (reference sequence). The CDR3 loop spans 14 amino acids. CDR3 loop: CASSTQGVDYGYTF. Here the CDR3 DNA reads TGTGCCAGCAGCACGCAGGGTGTTGACTATGGCTACACCTTC.

This clone has just one count. The V gene is TRBV5-6, the J gene TRBJ2-3, with a possible D match to TRBD2 (6 bases). The V end lost 8 bases, the J end lost 5 bases, and 18 bases lay between the germline ends. Germline V CDR1 and CDR2: SGHDT, YYEEEE. There are 14 residues in the CDR3. The CDR3 reads CASAPGLGLDTQYF. For the CDR3, the DNA is TGTGCCAGTGCCCCGGGACTGGGGTTAGATACGCAGTATTTT.

The chain uses TRBV9 and TRBJ2-1, with D maybe TRBD1 (5 bases). The germline CDR1 and CDR2 sequences are SGDLS and YYNGEE. V dropped 0 bases and J dropped 9 bases, with 19 bases sitting between them. The CDR3 covers 16 residues. CDR3 bases: TGTGCCAGCAGCGTAGGGGCGATCCGTCCGACAGTTGAGCAGTTCTTC. This sequence encodes CASSVGAIRPTVEQFF.

The chain employs TRBV30 and TRBJ2-7; 12 nucleotides line up with TRBD2. The germline CDR1 and CDR2 sequences are GTSNPN and SVGIG (reference sequence). Trimming at V came to 3 bases and at J to 3 bases, leaving 18 bases not matched to a gene. This CDR3 has 19 amino acids. The CDR3 DNA follows: TGTGCCTGGAGGGTTGAGTTTGGACTAGCGGGACTGCCACACTACGAGCAGTACTTC. It encodes CAWRVEFGLAGLPHYEQYF. Supplemented by reference TRBV30 and TRBJ2-7, the full variable domain reads SQTIHQWPATLVQPVGSPLSLECTVEGTSNPNLYWYRQAAGRGLQLLFYSVGIGQISSEVPQNLSASRPQDRQFILSSKKLLLSDSGFYLCAWRVEFGLAGLPHYEQYFGPGTRLTVT.

The chain recombines TRBV7-2 with TRBJ2-5, with 11 bases lining up with TRBD2. The germline V gene encodes CDR1 SGHTA and CDR2 FQGNSA. This CDR3 has 15 amino acids. V lost 6 bases, J lost 2 bases, and 5 bases stayed unmatched. This CDR3 is CASRPTSGAQETQYF. Written as DNA, the CDR3 is TGTGCCAGCAGGCCGACTAGCGGGGCACAAGAGACCCAGTACTTC.

The table lists this clone with a count of one. The chain couples TRBV9 to TRBJ2-3; 7 positions match TRBD2. Per germline, CDR1 SGDLS and CDR2 YYNGEE. This CDR3 is built from 16 residues. V shed 0 bases, J shed 5 bases, and the junction held 9 bases outside the gene matches. DNA of the CDR3: TGTGCCAGCAGCGTAGGGAGGGAGGGCCTGGGAGATACGCAGTATTTT. This sequence encodes CASSVGREGLGDTQYF.

V is TRBV5-1 and J is TRBJ1-2; D is possibly TRBD1 (5 bases). CDR1 is SGHRS and CDR2 is YFSETQ in the germline V gene. This CDR3 has 16 residues. The V end was cut by 0 bases, the J end by 2 bases, with 14 bases between. CDR3 region: CASSLVDSSMNYGYTF. Written as DNA, the CDR3 is TGCGCCAGCAGCTTGGTAGACAGTTCAATGAACTATGGCTACACCTTC.

The chain carries TRBV2 and TRBJ2-1; TRBD2 aligns across 10 bases. The CDR3 length is 15 residues. V lost 4 bases, J lost 6 bases, and 6 bases stayed unmatched. Germline V gene lookup returns CDR1 SNHLY and CDR2 FYNNEI. The CDR3 nucleotides read TGTGCCAGCAGTGGGACTAGCGGAGCGGGCAATGAGCAGTTCTTC. This codes for CASSGTSGAGNEQFF.